These 7 T cell receptor beta chains came from one sample sequenced in a study of human T cells and chemical hapten exposure. MiXCR, run by TCRdb on the RACE reads, gives a single entry per CDR3 protein. Altogether tens of thousands of distinct CDR3 sequences are present, 5.5% being singletons, with the ten largest covering roughly 12%. Time point denoted: healthy volunteer bleed at 6 weeks. Before extraction, the whole blood was not fractionated, and total RNA was taken from it. The specimen was whole blood. Every receptor here comes from a human donor in good health. Some clones in this sample may be carry-over from other donors' samples.

This clonotype was counted ten times or more. The chain uses TRBV29-1 and TRBJ2-4; D might be TRBD1 or TRBD2, each matching 5 bases. Germline V gives CDR1 SQVTM, CDR2 ANQGSEA. The V end was cut by 4 bases, the J end by 1 base, with 11 bases between. CDR3 size: 14 residues. The DNA for the CDR3 is TGCAGCGTTGTCCGGGACCAGGCCAAAAACATTCAGTACTTC. Encoded protein: CSVVRDQAKNIQYF.

At least ten counts were recorded for this clonotype. CDR3 DNA sequence: TGTGCCAGCAGCTTAGAGGTGGGAGTGTCTGAAGCTTTCTTT. It encodes CASSLEVGVSEAFF. The rearrangement uses TRBV7-9 and TRBJ1-1; no clear D. The V gene lost 1 base and the J gene lost 6 bases, with 12 bases spanning the gap. CDR1 SEHNR and CDR2 FQNEAQ come from the germline V gene (reference sequence). The CDR3 totals 14 residues.

This clonotype was seen a handful of times. This CDR3 is CASSLGQGDTEAFF. For the CDR3, the DNA is TGTGCCAGCAGCTTGGGACAGGGAGACACTGAAGCTTTCTTT. V and J are TRBV7-9 and TRBJ1-1, with 9 bases identical to TRBD1. CDR1 and CDR2 (germline): SEHNR, FQNEAQ (reference sequence). J was trimmed by 3 bases and V by 3 bases; bases with no gene match: 2. The CDR3 extends over 14 amino acids. Full variable domain (remainder filled in from reference TRBV7-9 and TRBJ1-1): DTGVSQNPRHKITKRGQNVTFRCDPISEHNRLYWYRQTLGQGPEFLTYFQNEAQLEKSRLLSDRFSAERPKGSFSTLEIQRTEQGDSAMYLCASSLGQGDTEAFFGQGTRLTVV.

This chain connects TRBV2 to TRBJ1-5; a possible D gene is TRBD1 (6 bases). The germline gives CDR1 SNHLY, CDR2 FYNNEI. The CDR3 consists of 14 residues. The germline V and J ends were trimmed by 3 bases and 4 bases, with 10 bases remaining between them. As DNA, the CDR3 is TGTGCCAGCAGTGAGGGGGCCGGTAATCAGCCCCAGCATTTT. It yields the protein CASSEGAGNQPQHF.

V usage is TRBV7-8 and J usage is TRBJ2-7; possible D gene TRBD2, 6 bases. This CDR3 comprises 16 residues. With 4 bases removed from V and 6 bases from J, the gap between germline ends came to 22 bases. Germline loops: CDR1 SGHVS, CDR2 FQNEAQ. The CDR3 coding sequence is TGTGCCAGCAGCTCCCTGGGCGGGGAGTTGCGTACCGAGCAGTACTTC. Amino acids: CASSSLGGELRTEQYF. Combining the CDR3 with reference TRBV7-8 and TRBJ2-7 gives the whole variable domain GAGVSQSPRYKVAKRGQDVALRCDPISGHVSLFWYQQALGQGPEFLTYFQNEAQLDKSGLPSDRFFAERPEGSVSTLKIQRTQQEDSAVYLCASSSLGGELRTEQYFGPGTRLTVT.

There are many counts of this clonotype. The gene calls are TRBV15 and TRBJ2-1; D is uncertain. Trimming cost V 5 bases and J 4 bases, with 15 bases left between them. The CDR3 has 15 amino acids. Germline values: CDR1 LNHNV, CDR2 YYDKDF (reference sequence). The CDR3: CATSFPPEGYNEQFF. The CDR3 DNA reads as TGTGCCACCAGCTTCCCACCAGAAGGTTACAATGAGCAGTTCTTC.

The chain links TRBV30 to TRBJ1-5; D remains unclear. The CDR3 sequence is 13 residues long. V lost 1 base and J lost 4, with 8 bases in between. CDR1 and CDR2 (germline): GTSNPN, SVGIG (reference sequence). In DNA form, the CDR3 reads TGTGCCTGGAGTGGGGCGGTTAATCAGCCCCAGCATTTT. Translated, it gives CAWSGAVNQPQHF.